This is a list of T cell receptor beta chains from one sample in a study of synovial regulatory T cells in juvenile arthritis. Profiled with immunoSEQ multiplex PCR; TCRdb holds only in-frame clones, not every one. The sample table sets out about 10,000 clones. Sequencing used Treg cells from blood. These receptor sequences come from a donor younger than 30 with juvenile idiopathic arthritis. CDR3s include the opening cysteine and the closing phenylalanine or tryptophan. Each record gives: CDR3 protein, J gene, V gene.

cdr3_aa: CASSPPHRRKGGELFF
j_call: TRBJ2-2
v_call: TRBV18

cdr3_aa: CASSPGPRETQYF
j_call: TRBJ2-5
v_call: TRBV4-1

cdr3_aa: CASSFRDEQYF
j_call: TRBJ2-7
v_call: TRBV5-6

cdr3_aa: CASSLRGWADTQYF
j_call: TRBJ2-3
v_call: TRBV6-1

cdr3_aa: CAWSLAGIQHF
j_call: TRBJ1-5
v_call: TRBV30

cdr3_aa: CASSDGPGEQYF
j_call: TRBJ2-7
v_call: TRBV7-9

cdr3_aa: CASSEFKRGGTQYF
j_call: TRBJ2-3
v_call: TRBV6-1

cdr3_aa: CASSIGGTVNQPQHF
j_call: TRBJ1-5
v_call: TRBV19

cdr3_aa: CASRGQGREVGYTF
j_call: TRBJ1-2
v_call: TRBV19

cdr3_aa: CASSPGLYTGELFF
j_call: TRBJ2-2
v_call: TRBV7-8

cdr3_aa: CAIGQTNTGELFF
j_call: TRBJ2-2
v_call: TRBV10-3

cdr3_aa: CASSEAIHRKGGNTIYF
j_call: TRBJ1-3
v_call: TRBV6-1

cdr3_aa: CASSLVYTGRGTEAFF
j_call: TRBJ1-1
v_call: TRBV5-5

cdr3_aa: CASSVVPGFGGEQYF
j_call: TRBJ2-7
v_call: TRBV6-1

cdr3_aa: CASSPRTGSDQPQHF
j_call: TRBJ1-5
v_call: TRBV18

cdr3_aa: CASSLFSGTLNTGELFF
j_call: TRBJ2-2
v_call: TRBV4-1

cdr3_aa: CGNRGPEGYTF
j_call: TRBJ1-2
v_call: TRBV20-1

cdr3_aa: CASSDTPGTGYTGELFF
j_call: TRBJ2-2
v_call: TRBV6-1

cdr3_aa: CAIRGTGSLEKLFF
j_call: TRBJ1-4
v_call: TRBV10-3

cdr3_aa: CAWSVGGNQPQHF
j_call: TRBJ1-5
v_call: TRBV30

cdr3_aa: CASSPTWGPLGTEAFF
j_call: TRBJ1-1
v_call: TRBV18

cdr3_aa: CASSPPGLRGNTIYF
j_call: TRBJ1-3
v_call: TRBV18

cdr3_aa: CSALGQEKLFF
j_call: TRBJ1-4
v_call: TRBV20-1

cdr3_aa: CASSQALGGRSRNQPQHF
j_call: TRBJ1-5
v_call: TRBV4-1

cdr3_aa: CAISRLAGSSDEQFF
j_call: TRBJ2-1
v_call: TRBV10-3

cdr3_aa: CASRLRQTGDGYTF
j_call: TRBJ1-2
v_call: TRBV5-1

cdr3_aa: CASSPPGQANTEAFF
j_call: TRBJ1-1
v_call: TRBV18

cdr3_aa: CASSIGAGGDTQYF
j_call: TRBJ2-3
v_call: TRBV7-2

cdr3_aa: CASSSWAGNEQFF
j_call: TRBJ2-1
v_call: TRBV5-1

cdr3_aa: CASRASGIGYNEQFF
j_call: TRBJ2-1
v_call: TRBV10-1

cdr3_aa: CANDRAGPTNEKLFF
j_call: TRBJ1-4
v_call: TRBV12-5

cdr3_aa: CASRIGVYTEAFF
j_call: TRBJ1-1
v_call: TRBV10-1

cdr3_aa: CAGGHHTDTQYF
j_call: TRBJ2-3
v_call: TRBV6-1

cdr3_aa: CASTETGNGYTF
j_call: TRBJ1-2
v_call: TRBV5-1

cdr3_aa: CASSLQREGPETQYF
j_call: TRBJ2-5
v_call: TRBV11-2

cdr3_aa: CASSLQAAITYEQYF
j_call: TRBJ2-7
v_call: TRBV4-1

cdr3_aa: CARGKRDYGYTF
j_call: TRBJ1-2
v_call: TRBV27

cdr3_aa: CASKAGQGLAGGLYEQYF
j_call: TRBJ2-7
v_call: TRBV19

cdr3_aa: CASSLAPGTANEQFF
j_call: TRBJ2-1
v_call: TRBV7-2

cdr3_aa: CASLQANNQPQHF
j_call: TRBJ1-5
v_call: TRBV6-1

cdr3_aa: CASSAFLTSGRIGQETQYF
j_call: TRBJ2-5
v_call: TRBV6-1

cdr3_aa: CASSISQGGTGELFF
j_call: TRBJ2-2
v_call: TRBV19

cdr3_aa: CATRQNTEAFF
j_call: TRBJ1-1
v_call: TRBV10-3

cdr3_aa: CASSAGPSRSSYNSPLHF
j_call: TRBJ1-6
v_call: TRBV6-1

cdr3_aa: CASSDSRVGETQYF
j_call: TRBJ2-5
v_call: TRBV6-1

cdr3_aa: CASSQGGRGRTNYEQYF
j_call: TRBJ2-7
v_call: TRBV4-1

cdr3_aa: CASRLAGSGNEQFF
j_call: TRBJ2-1
v_call: TRBV7-8

cdr3_aa: CASSPDRNYGYTF
j_call: TRBJ1-2
v_call: TRBV11-2

cdr3_aa: CASSRWKGVYGYTF
j_call: TRBJ1-2
v_call: TRBV5-6

cdr3_aa: CAISVSKIQHF
j_call: TRBJ1-5
v_call: TRBV10-3

cdr3_aa: CASSRADVSYNEQFF
j_call: TRBJ2-1
v_call: TRBV18

cdr3_aa: CATLAGDSYEQYF
j_call: TRBJ2-7
v_call: TRBV25-1

cdr3_aa: CASSGWGMVGGYTF
j_call: TRBJ1-2
v_call: TRBV6-1

cdr3_aa: CSARALEAFF
j_call: TRBJ1-1
v_call: TRBV20-1

cdr3_aa: CASSLGQQGVPEAFF
j_call: TRBJ1-1
v_call: TRBV11-2